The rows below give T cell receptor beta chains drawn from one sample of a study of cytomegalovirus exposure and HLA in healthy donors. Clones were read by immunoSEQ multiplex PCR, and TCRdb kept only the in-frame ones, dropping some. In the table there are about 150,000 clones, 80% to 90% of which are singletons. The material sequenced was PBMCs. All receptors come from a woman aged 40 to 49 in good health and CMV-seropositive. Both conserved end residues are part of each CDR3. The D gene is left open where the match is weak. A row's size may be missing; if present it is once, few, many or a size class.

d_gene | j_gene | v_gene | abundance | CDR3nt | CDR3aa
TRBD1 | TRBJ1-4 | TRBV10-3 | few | TGTGCCATCAGTGAACCGGACAGGGCGAATGAAAAACTGTTTTTT | CAISEPDRANEKLFF
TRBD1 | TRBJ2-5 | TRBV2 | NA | TGTGCCAGCAGGACAGGGACACAAGAGACCCAGTACTTC | CASRTGTQETQYF
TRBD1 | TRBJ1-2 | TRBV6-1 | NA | TGTGCCAGCAGTGGGACAGGGGGCGGCTACACCTTC | CASSGTGGGYTF
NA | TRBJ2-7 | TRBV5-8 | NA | TGTGCCAGCAGCTTGTCGGTTCCCTACGAGCAGTACTTC | CASSLSVPYEQYF
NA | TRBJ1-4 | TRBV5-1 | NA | TGCGCCAGCAGCTTGGTGGGACTTGGAGGAGAAAAACTGTTTTTT | CASSLVGLGGEKLFF
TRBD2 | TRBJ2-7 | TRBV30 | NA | TGTGCCTGGAGTCCCCTTGCTAGCGGAGGCTACGAGCAGTACTTC | CAWSPLASGGYEQYF
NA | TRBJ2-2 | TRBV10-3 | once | TGTGCCATCAGTGAGTCGACAGGCACCGGGGAGCTGTTTTTT | CAISESTGTGELFF
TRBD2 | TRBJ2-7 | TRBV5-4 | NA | TGTGCCAGCAGCCCCGGGGGAAGCGGGAGAGGGGGGGAGCAGTACTTC | CASSPGGSGRGGEQYF
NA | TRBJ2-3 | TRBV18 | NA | TGTGCCAGCTCACCCTCGTTTGGGCGGGGTGCAGATACGCAGTATTTT | CASSPSFGRGADTQYF
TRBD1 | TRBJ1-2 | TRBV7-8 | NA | TGTGCCAGCAGCTTAGCCGGACAGGGGGCGAGGAGAGGTTATGGCTACACCTTC | CASSLAGQGARRGYGYTF
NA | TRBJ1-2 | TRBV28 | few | TGTGCCAGCAGGAACCCACAGGAAATCTACTATGGCTACACCTTC | CASRNPQEIYYGYTF
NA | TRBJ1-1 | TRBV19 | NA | TGTGCCAGTAGTATGCGGGTGGGGGGGACGAACACTGAAGCTTTCTTT | CASSMRVGGTNTEAFF
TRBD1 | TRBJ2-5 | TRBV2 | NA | TGTGCCAGCAGTGAAATCGTAGGGGGCTCAGAGACCCAGTACTTC | CASSEIVGGSETQYF
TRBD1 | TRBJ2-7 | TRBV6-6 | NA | TGTGCCAGCGGGGACAGCAGCTACGAGCAGTACTTC | CASGDSSYEQYF
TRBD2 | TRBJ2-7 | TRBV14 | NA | TGTGCCAGCAGCCTTCCGGGACTAGAGGGGATGCAGCAGTACTTC | CASSLPGLEGMQQYF
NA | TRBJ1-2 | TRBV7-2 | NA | TGTGCCAGCAGTTACGGTGGTAGCGACGGCTACACCTTC | CASSYGGSDGYTF
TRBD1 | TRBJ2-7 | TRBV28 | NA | TGTGCCAGCAGTTTACGAACCGGGACAGGGACGCCCTACGAGCAGTACTTC | CASSLRTGTGTPYEQYF
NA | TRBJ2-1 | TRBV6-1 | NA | TGTGCCAGCAGTGCGGACTTGAGCTCCTACAATGAGCAGTTCTTC | CASSADLSSYNEQFF
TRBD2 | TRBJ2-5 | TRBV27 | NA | TGTGCCAGCATAAAACTAGCGGGAGGGCAAGAGACCCAGTACTTC | CASIKLAGGQETQYF
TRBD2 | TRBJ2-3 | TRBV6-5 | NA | TGTGCCAGCAGTCCTAGCGGGATCACAGATACGCAGTATTTT | CASSPSGITDTQYF
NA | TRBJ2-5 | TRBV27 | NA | TGTGTGGCAGGGTCGGGAGAGACCCAGTACTTC | CVAGSGETQYF
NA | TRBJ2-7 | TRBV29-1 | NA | TGCAGCGTTGAGTCTGGCAGTCACTACGAGCAGTACTTC | CSVESGSHYEQYF
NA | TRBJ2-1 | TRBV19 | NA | TGTGCCAGTAGTATAAAGCCGAACGGTGAGCAGTTCTTC | CASSIKPNGEQFF
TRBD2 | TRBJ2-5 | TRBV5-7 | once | TGTGCCAGCACCTACAGCCGGGACACTGGGACTAGCGGGCAAGAGACCCAGTACTTC | CASTYSRDTGTSGQETQYF
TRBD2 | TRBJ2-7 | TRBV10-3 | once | TGTGCCATCAGTGGTGTCAGCGGGGGGGCCTGGGGGGAACACGAGCAGTACTTC | CAISGVSGGAWGEHEQYF
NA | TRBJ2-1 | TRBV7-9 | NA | TGTGCCAGCAGCTTATGGGCCGAGAGCCGTTACAATGAGCAGTTCTTC | CASSLWAESRYNEQFF
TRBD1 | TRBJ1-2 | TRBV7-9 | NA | TGTGCCAGCAGCTTGGCGGGACAGGGGACGGGCTACACCTTC | CASSLAGQGTGYTF
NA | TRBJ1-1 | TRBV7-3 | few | TGTGCCAGCAGCTTAGGGGGCCTGAGGGAAGCTTTCTTT | CASSLGGLREAFF
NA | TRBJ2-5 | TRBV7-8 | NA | TGTGCCAGCAGTCCCGGCCGGGTAGAAGTGCCCCAGTACTTC | CASSPGRVEVPQYF
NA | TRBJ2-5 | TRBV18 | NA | TGTGCCAGCTCATCCTTCCAAGAGACCCAGTACTTC | CASSSFQETQYF
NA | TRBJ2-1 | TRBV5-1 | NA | TGCGCCAGCTCAGGAGGGGGGGGGAGTGAGCAGTTCTTC | CASSGGGGSEQFF
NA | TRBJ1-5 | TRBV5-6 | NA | TGTGCCAGCAGCTTGTTTACTTACAGGGATAGCAATCAGCCCCAGCATTTT | CASSLFTYRDSNQPQHF
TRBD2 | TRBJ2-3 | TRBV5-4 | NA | TGTGCCAGCAGCCAGAGGACTAGCGTCACAGATACGCAGTATTTT | CASSQRTSVTDTQYF
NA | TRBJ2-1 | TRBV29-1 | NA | TGCAGCGTTGAAGGCCCGAGCTCCTACAATGAGCAGTTCTTC | CSVEGPSSYNEQFF
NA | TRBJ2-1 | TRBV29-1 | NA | TGCAGCGTTGAGGAACAGTTATACAATGAGCAGTTCTTC | CSVEEQLYNEQFF
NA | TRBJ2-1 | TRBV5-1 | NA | TGCGCCAGCAGCTTGGTGTCAGGGGCTTACAATGAGCAGTTCTTC | CASSLVSGAYNEQFF
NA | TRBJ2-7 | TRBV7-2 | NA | TGTGCCAGCAGCTTAAGATACGAGCAGTACTTC | CASSLRYEQYF
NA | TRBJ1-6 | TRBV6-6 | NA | TGTGCCAGCAGTGGAGGGGCCTATAATTCACCCCTCCACTTT | CASSGGAYNSPLHF
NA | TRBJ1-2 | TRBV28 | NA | TGTGCCAGCAGTTTCGCCAGGCCCTATGGCTACACCTTC | CASSFARPYGYTF
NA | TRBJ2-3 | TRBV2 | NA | TGTGCCAGCACCTCGACTAGCACAGATACGCAGTATTTT | CASTSTSTDTQYF
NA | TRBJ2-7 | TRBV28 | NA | TGTGCCAGCAGTCAGGGGTTTAGCTCCTACGAGCAGTACTTC | CASSQGFSSYEQYF
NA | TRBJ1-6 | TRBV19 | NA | TGTGCCAGTAGTATTACAGGGTACGGGTTTAGCTCACCCCTCCACTTT | CASSITGYGFSSPLHF
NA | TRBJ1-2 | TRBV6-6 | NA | TGTGCCAGCAGTTACTCGAGCCCCAACTATGGCTACACCTTC | CASSYSSPNYGYTF
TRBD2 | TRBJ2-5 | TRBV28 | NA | TGTGCCAGCAGTTTAACGGCGGGAGTCCCAGAGACCCAGTACTTC | CASSLTAGVPETQYF
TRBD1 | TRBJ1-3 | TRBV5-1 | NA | TGCGCCAGCAGCCAGGGACAGGGGAATGGAAACACCATATATTTT | CASSQGQGNGNTIYF
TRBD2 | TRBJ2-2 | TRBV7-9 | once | TGTGCCAGCAGCTTCGGGGGGGTCGGCGGGGAGCTGTTTTTT | CASSFGGVGGELFF
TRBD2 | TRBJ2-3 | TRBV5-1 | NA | TGCGCCAGCAGCTTGGACGGACTAGCGGGGACAGATACGCAGTATTTT | CASSLDGLAGTDTQYF
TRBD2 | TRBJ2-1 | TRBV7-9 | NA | TGTGCCAGCAGCCCCCAGGGAGGGCCACCCTCCTACAATGAGCAGTTCTTC | CASSPQGGPPSYNEQFF
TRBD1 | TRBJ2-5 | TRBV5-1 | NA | TGCGCCAGCAGCTTGGGTAGACAGGGTTTAGGGACCCAGTACTTC | CASSLGRQGLGTQYF
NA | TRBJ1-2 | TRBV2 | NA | TGTGCCAGCAGCTCGCGGGGGGGGAACAGCCTCTATGGCTACACCTTC | CASSSRGGNSLYGYTF